The clone carrying this TCR beta chain was observed a handful of times. Its antigen is as yet unknown. Documented treatment: roughly 11-day PBMC culture with coronavirus spike peptide pools or control peptides (ViraFEST assay). Using peptide pools, antigen-specific T cells were expanded in ViraFEST before TCRs were sequenced. Per-well cultures of 2 million to 2.5 million PBMCs received roughly 9.3 IU/ml IL-2 and about 10 ug/ml peptide pools. The data belong to a study of vaccination and CD4 T cells after COVID-19. CDR3 length: 15 residues. Trimming cost V 10 bases and J 10 bases, with 23 bases left between them. An Oncomine TCR Beta short-read assay was used to sequence the DNA from cultured CD4+ T cells. Once CD4+ T cells had been cultured, genomic DNA was extracted from them. Each CDR3 protein is one row after TCRdb ran MiXCR on the PCR reads. The table lists around 5,000 distinct CDR3 sequences, 45% to 60% of them singletons.

The chain has TRBV12-3 or TRBV12-4 and TRBJ1-6; tentatively, D is TRBD1 (6 bases). Sequencing used CD4+ T cells from blood, cultured in vitro. The sequence derives from a human donor who had recovered from COVID-19. DNA of the CDR3: TGTGCCACCACACAGGACAGTCGTCCAGCCTCACCCCTCCACTTT. The encoded protein is CATTQDSRPASPLHF.